This T cell receptor (beta chain) was captured by sequencing in a study of blood T cell repertoires in COVID-19. Produced via immunoSEQ multiplex PCR; TCRdb's table is partial and in-frame only. The sample records over 150,000 clones, 84% being singletons. The V end was cut by 2 bases, the J end by 0 bases, with 16 bases between. The CDR3 extends over 18 amino acids. CDR1 MNHNS and CDR2 SASEGT come from the germline V gene. The chain recombines TRBV6-1 with TRBJ2-2; a possible D gene is TRBD2 (6 bases). The clonotype was recovered from a man between 65 and 79 years old with active or convalescent COVID-19. Sequenced input: peripheral blood. CDR3 amino acids: CASSERRVGPTNTGELFF. In DNA form, the CDR3 reads TGTGCCAGCAGTGAAAGGAGGGTGGGACCCACGAACACCGGGGAGCTGTTTTTT.